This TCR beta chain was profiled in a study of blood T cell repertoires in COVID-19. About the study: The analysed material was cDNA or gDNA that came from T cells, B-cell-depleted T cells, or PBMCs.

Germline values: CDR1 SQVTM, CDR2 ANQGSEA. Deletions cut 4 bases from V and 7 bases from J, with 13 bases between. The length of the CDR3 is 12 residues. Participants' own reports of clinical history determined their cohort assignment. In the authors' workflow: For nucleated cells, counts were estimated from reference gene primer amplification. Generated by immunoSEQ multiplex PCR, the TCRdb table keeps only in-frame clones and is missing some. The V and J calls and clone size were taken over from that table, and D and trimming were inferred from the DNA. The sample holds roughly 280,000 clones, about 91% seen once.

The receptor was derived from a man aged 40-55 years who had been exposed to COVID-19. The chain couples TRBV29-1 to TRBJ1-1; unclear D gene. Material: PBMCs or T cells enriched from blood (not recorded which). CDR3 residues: CSVGYQQSEAFF. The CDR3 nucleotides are TGCAGCGTTGGATACCAACAGAGTGAAGCTTTCTTT.